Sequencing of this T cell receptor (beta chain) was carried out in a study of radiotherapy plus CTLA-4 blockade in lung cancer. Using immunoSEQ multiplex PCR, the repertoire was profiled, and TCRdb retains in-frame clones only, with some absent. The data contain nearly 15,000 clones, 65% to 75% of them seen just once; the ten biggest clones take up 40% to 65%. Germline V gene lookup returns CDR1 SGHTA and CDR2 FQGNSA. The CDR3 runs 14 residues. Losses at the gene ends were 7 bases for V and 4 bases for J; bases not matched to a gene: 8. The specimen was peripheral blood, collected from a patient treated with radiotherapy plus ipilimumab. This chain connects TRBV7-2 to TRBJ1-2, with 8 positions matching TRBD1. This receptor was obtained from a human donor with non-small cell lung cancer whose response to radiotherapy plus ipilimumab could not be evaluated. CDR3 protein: CASTTQGEGYGYTF. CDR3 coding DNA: TGTGCCAGCACCACACAGGGGGAGGGCTATGGCTACACCTTC.